This entry lists 13 T cell receptor beta chains sequenced from one sample in a study of control samples from healthy donors and cancer patients. The data were produced by immunoSEQ multiplex PCR, yet TCRdb's version contains in-frame clones alone and is incomplete. The sample lists roughly 58,000 clones; 87% were seen once. Sequenced material: PBMCs. These receptors were collected from a woman aged 60-75 years with lung cancer.

J is TRBJ2-7 and V is TRBV2, with 7 bases identical to TRBD1. The germline CDR1 and CDR2 sequences are SNHLY and FYNNEI. V gave up 8 bases and J gave up 2 bases; unmatched junction bases: 9. The CDR3 has 14 residues. CDR3 residues: CASSTGFPPYEQYF. The CDR3 nucleotides read TGTGCCAGCTCGACAGGGTTCCCCCCCTACGAGCAGTACTTC.

The chain employs TRBV7-3 and TRBJ1-5; no clear D. CDR1 SGHTA and CDR2 FQGTGA come from the germline V gene. Trimming removed 4 bases at V and 0 bases at J, with 16 bases between. The CDR3 has 17 amino acids. CDR3 in amino acids: CASSYQNRSDSNQPQHF. The CDR3 nucleotides are TGTGCCAGCAGCTACCAAAACCGGTCAGATAGCAATCAGCCCCAGCATTTT.

The chain links TRBV5-4 to TRBJ1-1; the match to TRBD1 covers 7 bases. This CDR3 has 13 residues. Germline V lookup: CDR1 SGHNT, CDR2 YYREEE (reference sequence). V shed 1 base, J shed 6 bases, and the junction held 3 bases outside the gene matches. The CDR3 sequence: CASSLTGDAEAFF. CDR3 nucleotides: TGTGCCAGCAGCTTGACAGGGGATGCTGAAGCTTTCTTT.

This chain uses TRBV24-1 with TRBJ2-7; 7 bases line up with TRBD1. Germline CDR1 KGHDR, CDR2 SFDVKD. The CDR3 is 14 residues long. J gave up 2 bases and V 4 bases, and 4 bases lay outside the gene matches. CDR3 residues: CATSDNTGAYEQYF. Written as DNA, the CDR3 is TGTGCCACCAGTGACAATACAGGGGCCTACGAGCAGTACTTC.

The genes are TRBV6-5 and TRBJ2-7; D is perhaps TRBD1 (6 bases). Between the trimmed V and J ends, which lost 6 bases and 6 bases, there was a span of 15 bases. This CDR3 contains 13 residues. Germline lookup yields CDR1 MNHEY and CDR2 SVGAGI. In DNA, the CDR3 is TGTGCCAGCAGAAATTACAGGGCGGCCGAGCAGTACTTC. This translates into CASRNYRAAEQYF.

Written as DNA, the CDR3 is TGTGCCAGCAGTTCGCAGGGGGCCGGGGAGCTGTTTTTT. Translation: CASSSQGAGELFF. This sequence joins TRBV6-5 and TRBJ2-2; 7 bases fit TRBD1. CDR1 and CDR2 (germline): MNHEY, SVGAGI. CDR3 length: 13 residues. The ends lost 4 bases at V and 6 bases at J; junction bases unmatched: 2.

This chain links TRBV11-2 with TRBJ2-5; a possible D gene is TRBD2 (8 bases). The length of the CDR3 is 15 residues. From germline, CDR1 is SGHAT and CDR2 FQNNGV. V lost 4 bases and J lost 8, with 20 bases in between. The CDR3 DNA reads TGTGCCAGCAGCTCCCCGGGACTAGGACAGGTCACCCAGTACTTC. It translates to CASSSPGLGQVTQYF.

The V call is TRBV2, the J call TRBJ2-5; possibly TRBD1 or TRBD2 for D (5 bases each). Trimming left V 0 bases short and J 5 bases short, with 10 bases between. Germline CDR1 and CDR2: SNHLY and FYNNEI. The CDR3 is 14 residues long. The CDR3 reads CASSEAGVGETQYF. The CDR3 DNA reads as TGTGCCAGCAGTGAAGCGGGGGTCGGGGAGACCCAGTACTTC.

The chain recombines TRBV6-5 with TRBJ1-4; 9 bases map to TRBD1. The V gene's germline CDR1 is MNHEY and CDR2 SVGAGI. This CDR3 has 14 residues. V trimming: 6 bases; J trimming: 5 bases; junction bases outside the gene matches: 4. CDR3 loop: CASSRDRVNEKLFF. In DNA, the CDR3 is TGTGCCAGCAGCCGGGACAGGGTGAATGAAAAACTGTTTTTT.

A single count supports this clone. The CDR3 region is CASSLEPALTGELFF. The DNA of the CDR3 is TGTGCCAGCAGCTTAGAGCCAGCCCTCACCGGGGAGCTGTTTTTT. The V gene is TRBV7-6, the J gene TRBJ2-2; unclear D gene. Germline V gives CDR1 SGHVS, CDR2 FNYEAQ. CDR3 size: 15 residues. V was pared by 1 base and J by 4 bases, with 10 bases between.

This clone was picked up one time. The CDR3 here is CASSYTGGRDTQYF. CDR3 sequence (DNA): TGTGCCAGCAGTTATACAGGGGGCCGGGATACGCAGTATTTT. The J gene is TRBJ2-3, the V gene TRBV6-5; 9 bases agree with TRBD1. Germline V gene data show CDR1 as MNHEY and CDR2 as SVGAGI. J was trimmed by 6 bases and V by 3 bases; bases with no gene match: 4. The CDR3 spans 14 residues.

This sequence joins TRBV5-5 and TRBJ1-2, with TRBD1 as a possible D gene (5 bases). Per the germline V gene, CDR1 is SGHKS and CDR2 is YYEKEE (reference sequence). The germline V and J ends were trimmed by 0 bases and 3 bases, with 12 bases remaining between them. The CDR3 loop spans 15 amino acids. The CDR3 sequence: CASSLEQVLDYGYTF. CDR3 DNA: TGTGCCAGCAGCTTGGAACAGGTCTTAGACTATGGCTACACCTTC. Full variable domain (missing parts from reference TRBV5-5 and TRBJ1-2): DAGVTQSPTHLIKTRGQQVTLRCSPISGHKSVSWYQQVLGQGPQFIFQYYEKEERGRGNFPDRFSARQFPNYSSELNVNALLLGDSALYLCASSLEQVLDYGYTFGSGTRLTVV.

The chain links TRBV6-5 to TRBJ1-4; D not resolved. Germline CDR1 reads MNHEY; CDR2 reads SVGAGI. Trimming cost V 6 bases and J 12 bases, with 20 bases left between them. The CDR3 covers 14 residues. The CDR3 reads CASRTGSLHGELFF. The CDR3 coding sequence is TGTGCCAGCAGGACCGGGTCTCTACACGGGGAACTGTTTTTT.